One T cell receptor (beta chain) is described in this entry. Its antigen is not identified. Libraries were prepared by immunoSEQ multiplex PCR; TCRdb keeps only in-frame clonotypes and omits some of them. Among about 180,000 clones listed, around 88% were seen once. This CDR3 region has 13 residues. Germline CDR1 reads LNHNV; CDR2 reads YYDKDF (reference sequence). The V end was cut by 10 bases, the J end by 1 base, with 13 bases between. The sample belongs to a study of T cell responses to AZD1222 COVID-19 vaccine. Study background: Combined were second doses at about 4 or about 12 weeks. General study results and limits: None of the repertoires were sampled until the peak T cell response had passed. Clonal diversity may have been underestimated in mostly white British donors.

The V call is TRBV15, the J call TRBJ1-1; D remains ambiguous. This receptor was taken from an adult in good health. Sequencing used peripheral blood, obtained on day 0 of AZD1222 vaccination. The CDR3 loop is CAIRAGSNTEAFF. CDR3 DNA sequence: TGTGCCATCCGAGCGGGTTCGAACACTGAAGCTTTCTTT.